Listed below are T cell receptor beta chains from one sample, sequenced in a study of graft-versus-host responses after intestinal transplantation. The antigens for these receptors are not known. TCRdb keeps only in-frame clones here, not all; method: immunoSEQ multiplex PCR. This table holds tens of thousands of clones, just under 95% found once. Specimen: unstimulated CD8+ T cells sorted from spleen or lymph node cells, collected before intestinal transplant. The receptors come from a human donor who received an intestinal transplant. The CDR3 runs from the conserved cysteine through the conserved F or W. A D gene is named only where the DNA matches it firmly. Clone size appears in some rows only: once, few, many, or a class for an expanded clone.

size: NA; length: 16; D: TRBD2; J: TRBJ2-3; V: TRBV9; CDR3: CASSVEASGHTDTQYF; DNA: TGTGCCAGCAGCGTAGAGGCTAGCGGGCACACAGATACGCAGTATTTT
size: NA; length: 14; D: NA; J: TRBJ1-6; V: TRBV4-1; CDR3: CASSLGGGNSPLHF; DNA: TGCGCCAGCAGTCTTGGGGGTGGGAATTCACCCCTCCACTTT
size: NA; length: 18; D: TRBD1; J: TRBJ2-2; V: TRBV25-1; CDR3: CASTEGEGAIPNTGELFF; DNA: TGTGCCAGCACCGAGGGAGAGGGGGCGATCCCGAACACCGGGGAGCTGTTTTTT
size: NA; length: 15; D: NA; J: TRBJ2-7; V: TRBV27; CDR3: CASTNYGGPAYEQYF; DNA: TGTGCCAGCACCAACTACGGGGGACCCGCGTACGAGCAGTACTTC
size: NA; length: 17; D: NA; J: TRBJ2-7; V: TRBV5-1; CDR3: CASSLAGRPPASYEQYF; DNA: TGCGCCAGCAGCTTGGCCGGACGCCCACCCGCCTCATACGAGCAGTACTTC
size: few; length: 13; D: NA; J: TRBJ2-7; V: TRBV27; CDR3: CASSFTHLYEQYF; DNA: TGTGCCAGCAGTTTTACTCATCTCTACGAGCAGTACTTC
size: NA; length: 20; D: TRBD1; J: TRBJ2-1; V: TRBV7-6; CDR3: CASTGPGQGVRGPYYNEQFF; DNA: TGTGCCAGCACCGGCCCGGGACAGGGGGTACGGGGGCCTTATTACAATGAGCAGTTCTTC
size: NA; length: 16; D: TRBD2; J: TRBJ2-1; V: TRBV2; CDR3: CASPGLAGGSYNEQFF; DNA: TGTGCCAGCCCCGGACTAGCGGGAGGTTCCTACAATGAGCAGTTCTTC
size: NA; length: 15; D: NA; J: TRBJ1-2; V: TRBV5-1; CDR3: CASSLEGGVGNGYTF; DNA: TGCGCCAGCAGCTTGGAAGGTGGAGTAGGCAATGGCTACACCTTC
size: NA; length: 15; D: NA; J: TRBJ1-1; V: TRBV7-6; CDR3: CASSLGLGENTEAFF; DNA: TGTGCCAGCAGCTTAGGTCTAGGGGAGAACACTGAAGCTTTCTTT
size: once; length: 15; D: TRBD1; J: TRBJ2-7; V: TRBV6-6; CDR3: CASSVDRSPTYEQYF; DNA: TGTGCCAGCAGTGTGGACAGGAGCCCCACCTACGAGCAGTACTTC
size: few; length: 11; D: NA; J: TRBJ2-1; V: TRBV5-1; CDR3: CASSFGNEQFF; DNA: TGCGCCAGCAGCTTCGGCAATGAGCAGTTCTTC
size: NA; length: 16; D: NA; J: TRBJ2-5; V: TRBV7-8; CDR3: CASSFPLGSGKETQYF; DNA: TGTGCCAGCAGCTTCCCCCTGGGGTCGGGAAAAGAGACCCAGTACTTC
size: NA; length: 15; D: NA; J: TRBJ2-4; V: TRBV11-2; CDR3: CASSSIHRSKNIQYF; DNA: TGTGCCAGCAGCTCTATTCATAGGTCCAAAAACATTCAGTACTTC
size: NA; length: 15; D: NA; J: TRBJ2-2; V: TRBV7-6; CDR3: CASSKYTGSAGELFF; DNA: TGTGCCAGCAGCAAATATACAGGGTCGGCCGGGGAGCTGTTTTTT
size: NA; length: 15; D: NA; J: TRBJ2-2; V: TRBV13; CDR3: CASSAPRPNTGELFF; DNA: TGTGCCAGCAGCGCCCCCCGGCCGAACACCGGGGAGCTGTTTTTT
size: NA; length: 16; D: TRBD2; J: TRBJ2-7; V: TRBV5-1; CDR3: CASSLGSGLAEYEQYF; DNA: TGCGCCAGCAGCTTGGGTTCCGGACTAGCGGAGTACGAGCAGTACTTC
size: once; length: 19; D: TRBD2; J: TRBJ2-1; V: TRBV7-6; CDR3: CASSAGGSGRFSSYNEQFF; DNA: TGTGCCAGCAGCGCCGGGGGGAGCGGGAGGTTTAGCTCCTACAATGAGCAGTTCTTC
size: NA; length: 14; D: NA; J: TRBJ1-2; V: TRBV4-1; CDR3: CASSLLRRLGGYTF; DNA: TGCGCCAGCAGCCTACTTCGACGGCTCGGAGGCTACACCTTC
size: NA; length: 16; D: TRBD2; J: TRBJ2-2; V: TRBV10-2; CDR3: CASSESMGGFTGELFF; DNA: TGCGCCAGCAGTGAGTCGATGGGAGGGTTTACCGGGGAGCTGTTTTTT
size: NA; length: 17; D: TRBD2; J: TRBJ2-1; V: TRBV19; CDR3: CASSIIPGLAVKDEQFF; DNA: TGTGCCAGTAGTATAATCCCCGGACTAGCGGTTAAGGATGAGCAGTTCTTC
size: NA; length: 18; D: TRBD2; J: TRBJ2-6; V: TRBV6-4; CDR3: CASSDSTSGSSGANVLTF; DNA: TGTGCCAGCAGTGACTCGACTAGCGGGAGCTCTGGGGCCAACGTCCTGACTTTC
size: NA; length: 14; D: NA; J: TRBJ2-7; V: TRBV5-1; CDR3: CASSPGLKFYEQYF; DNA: TGCGCCAGCAGCCCAGGACTGAAGTTCTACGAGCAGTACTTC
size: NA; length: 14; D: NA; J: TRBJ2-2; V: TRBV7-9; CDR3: CASIPDGNTGELFF; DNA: TGTGCCAGCATCCCGGACGGGAACACCGGGGAGCTGTTTTTT
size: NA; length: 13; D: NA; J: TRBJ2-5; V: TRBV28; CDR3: CASRGRVQETQYF; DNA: TGTGCCAGCAGGGGGAGAGTCCAAGAGACCCAGTACTTC
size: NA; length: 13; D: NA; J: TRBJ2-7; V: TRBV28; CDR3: CASSPPVRIEQYF; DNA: TGTGCCAGCAGTCCGCCGGTCCGGATCGAGCAGTACTTC
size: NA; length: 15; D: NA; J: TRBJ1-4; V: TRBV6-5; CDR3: CASSPLFRGSEKLFF; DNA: TGTGCCAGCAGCCCTTTGTTTCGGGGGTCTGAAAAACTGTTTTTT
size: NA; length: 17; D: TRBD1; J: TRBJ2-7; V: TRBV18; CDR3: CASSPPVPGQGSYEQYF; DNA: TGTGCCAGCTCACCACCGGTACCGGGACAGGGGTCCTACGAGCAGTACTTC
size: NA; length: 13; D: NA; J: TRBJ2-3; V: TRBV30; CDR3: CAWSYLPQDTQYF; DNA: TGTGCCTGGAGTTACTTGCCCCAAGATACGCAGTATTTT
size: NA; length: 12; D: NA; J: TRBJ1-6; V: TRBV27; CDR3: CASGFPDSPLHF; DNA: TGTGCCAGCGGCTTCCCCGACTCACCCCTCCACTTT
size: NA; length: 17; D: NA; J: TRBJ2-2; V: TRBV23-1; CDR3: CASSQSVPGDNTGELFF; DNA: TGCGCCAGCAGTCAATCCGTCCCAGGGGACAACACCGGGGAGCTGTTTTTT
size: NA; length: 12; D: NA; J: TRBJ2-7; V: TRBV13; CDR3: CASSTSSYEQYF; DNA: TGTGCCAGCAGCACCAGCTCCTACGAGCAGTACTTC
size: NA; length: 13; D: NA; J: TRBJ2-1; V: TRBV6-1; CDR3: CASRLGSYNEQFF; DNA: TGTGCCAGCAGGTTAGGCTCCTACAATGAGCAGTTCTTC
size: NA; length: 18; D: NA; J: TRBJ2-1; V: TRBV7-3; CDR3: CASSPNYGQPSSYNEQFF; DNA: TGTGCCAGCAGCCCAAACTACGGACAGCCGAGCTCCTACAATGAGCAGTTCTTC
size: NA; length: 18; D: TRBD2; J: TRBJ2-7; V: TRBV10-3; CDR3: CAISESGGSGTSGNEQYF; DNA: TGTGCCATCAGTGAATCAGGCGGGAGCGGGACTAGCGGGAACGAGCAGTACTTC
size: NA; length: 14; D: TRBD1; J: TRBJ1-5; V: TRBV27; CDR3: CASSFRGRNQPQHF; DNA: TGTGCCAGCAGTTTCAGGGGGAGGAATCAGCCCCAGCATTTT
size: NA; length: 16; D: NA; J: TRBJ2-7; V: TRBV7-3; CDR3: CASSLSGELGGYEQYF; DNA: TGTGCCAGCAGCTTAAGCGGGGAACTGGGGGGCTACGAGCAGTACTTC
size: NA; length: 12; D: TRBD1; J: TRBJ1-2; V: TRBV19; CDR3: CASRQGVGGYTF; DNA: TGTGCCAGTCGACAGGGAGTAGGTGGCTACACCTTC
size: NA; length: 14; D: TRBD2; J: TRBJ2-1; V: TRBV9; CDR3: CASSVAGGWNEQFF; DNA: TGTGCCAGCAGCGTAGCGGGAGGCTGGAATGAGCAGTTCTTC
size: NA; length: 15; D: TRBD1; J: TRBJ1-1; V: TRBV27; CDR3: CASSGRQGIGTEAFF; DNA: TGTGCCAGCAGTGGAAGACAGGGGATCGGCACTGAAGCTTTCTTT
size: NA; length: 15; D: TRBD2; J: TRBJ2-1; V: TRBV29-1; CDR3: CSAKRREGTYNEQFF; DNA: TGCAGCGCAAAGAGGCGGGAGGGTACCTACAATGAGCAGTTCTTC
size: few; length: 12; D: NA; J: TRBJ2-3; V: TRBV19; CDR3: CASIDLTDTQYF; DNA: TGTGCCAGTATCGACCTCACAGATACGCAGTATTTT
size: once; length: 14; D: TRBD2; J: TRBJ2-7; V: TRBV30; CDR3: CAWSVGLAAYEQYF; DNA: TGTGCCTGGAGTGTAGGGCTAGCGGCCTACGAGCAGTACTTC
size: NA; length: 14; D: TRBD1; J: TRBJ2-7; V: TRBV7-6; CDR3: CASSTSQGPYEQYF; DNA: TGTGCCAGCAGCACCTCACAGGGGCCCTACGAGCAGTACTTC
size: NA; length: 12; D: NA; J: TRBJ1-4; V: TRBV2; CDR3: CASETRVEKLFF; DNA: TGTGCCAGCGAGACCCGTGTGGAAAAACTGTTTTTT
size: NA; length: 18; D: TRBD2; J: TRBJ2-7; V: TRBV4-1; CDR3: CASSQFSSGTSGTYEQYF; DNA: TGCGCCAGCAGCCAGTTCAGTTCCGGGACTAGCGGGACCTACGAGCAGTACTTC